This TCR beta chain was obtained from a study of cytomegalovirus exposure and HLA in healthy donors. Study-wide results and limits: Specificity for CMV antigens was confirmed in vitro for a few of the CMV-associated chains. The tendency of first-cohort TCR clusters to co-occur in the 120 or so validation repertoires emerged from a later analysis. Cytomegalovirus-associated TCR beta chains were listed, numbering 164.

Sequencing was performed with immunoSEQ multiplex PCR; in TCRdb, only in-frame clones are kept and a portion is missing. The repertoire has about 350,000 clones, roughly nine tenths of them found once; the top ten carry 1.2%. While the first cohort had 600 to 800 subjects, the donors belonged to the separate validation cohort of over a hundred subjects. Trimming left V 0 bases short and J 7 bases short, with 7 bases between. This CDR3 region has 12 residues. The germline CDR1 and CDR2 sequences are SGHRS and YFSETQ. This clone was seen a single time. Antigen unknown. This sequence joins TRBV5-1 and TRBJ1-1; D is uncertain. The specimen was PBMCs. The sequence was obtained from a woman aged 25-40 years in good health and CMV-seropositive. The DNA for the CDR3 is TGCGCCAGCAGCTTGGGGGGTGTTGAAGCTTTCTTT. Translating gives CASSLGGVEAFF.